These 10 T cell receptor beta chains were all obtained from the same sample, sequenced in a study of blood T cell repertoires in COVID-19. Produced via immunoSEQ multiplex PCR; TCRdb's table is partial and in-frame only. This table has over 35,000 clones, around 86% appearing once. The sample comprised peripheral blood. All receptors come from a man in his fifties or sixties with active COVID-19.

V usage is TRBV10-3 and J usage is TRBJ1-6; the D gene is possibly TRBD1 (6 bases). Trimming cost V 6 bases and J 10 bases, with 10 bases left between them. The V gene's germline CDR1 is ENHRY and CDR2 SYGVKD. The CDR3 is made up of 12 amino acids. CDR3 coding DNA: TGTGCCATCAGGGACAGTGGCTCACCCCTCCACTTT. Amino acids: CAIRDSGSPLHF.

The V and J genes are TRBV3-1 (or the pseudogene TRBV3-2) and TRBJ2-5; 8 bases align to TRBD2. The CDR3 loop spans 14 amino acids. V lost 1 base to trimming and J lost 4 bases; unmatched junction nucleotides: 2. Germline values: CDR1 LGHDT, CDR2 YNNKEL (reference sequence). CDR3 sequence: CASSQGLAGETQYF. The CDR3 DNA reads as TGTGCCAGCAGCCAAGGGCTAGCGGGAGAGACCCAGTACTTC.

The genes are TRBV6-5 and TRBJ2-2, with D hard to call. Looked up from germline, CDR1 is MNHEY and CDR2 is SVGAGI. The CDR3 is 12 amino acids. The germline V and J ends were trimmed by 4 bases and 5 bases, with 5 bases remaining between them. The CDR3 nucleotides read TGTGCCAGCAGTTCCGAGACCGGGGAGCTGTTTTTT. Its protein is CASSSETGELFF.

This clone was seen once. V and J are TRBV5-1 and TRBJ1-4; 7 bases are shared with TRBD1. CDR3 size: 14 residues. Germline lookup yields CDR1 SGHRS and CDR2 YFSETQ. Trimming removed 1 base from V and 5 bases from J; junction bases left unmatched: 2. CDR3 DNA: TGCGCCAGCAGCTTGACAGGGGAAAATGAAAAACTGTTTTTT. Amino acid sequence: CASSLTGENEKLFF.

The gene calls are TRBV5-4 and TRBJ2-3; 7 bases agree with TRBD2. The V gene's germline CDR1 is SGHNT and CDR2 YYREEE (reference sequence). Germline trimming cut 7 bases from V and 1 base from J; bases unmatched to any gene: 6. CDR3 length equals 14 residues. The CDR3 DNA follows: TGTGCCAGCTTCGGGGAGGGCGGCACAGATACGCAGTATTTT. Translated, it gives CASFGEGGTDTQYF. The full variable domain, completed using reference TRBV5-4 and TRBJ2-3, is ETGVTQSPTHLIKTRGQQVTLRCSSQSGHNTVSWYQQALGQGPQFIFQYYREEENGRGNFPPRFSGLQFPNYSSELNVNALELDDSALYLCASFGEGGTDTQYFGPGTRLTVL.

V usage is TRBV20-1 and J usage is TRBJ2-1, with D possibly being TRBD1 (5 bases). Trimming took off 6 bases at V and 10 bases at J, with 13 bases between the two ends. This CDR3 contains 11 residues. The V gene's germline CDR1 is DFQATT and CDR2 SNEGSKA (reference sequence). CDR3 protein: CSAKGWAEQFF. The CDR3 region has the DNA TGCAGTGCCAAGGGGTGGGCCGAGCAGTTCTTC.

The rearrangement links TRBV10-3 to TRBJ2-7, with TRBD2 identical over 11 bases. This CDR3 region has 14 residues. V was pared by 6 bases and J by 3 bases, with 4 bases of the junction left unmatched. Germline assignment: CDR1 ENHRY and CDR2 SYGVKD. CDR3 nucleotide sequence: TGTGCCATCAGCCCGACTAGCGGGAACTACGAGCAGTACTTC. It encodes CAISPTSGNYEQYF.

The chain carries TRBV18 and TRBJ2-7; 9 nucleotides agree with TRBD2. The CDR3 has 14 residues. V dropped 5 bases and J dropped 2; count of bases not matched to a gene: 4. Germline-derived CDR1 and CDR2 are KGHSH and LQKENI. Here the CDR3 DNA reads TGTGCCAGCTCAATTGCTAGCGGGACCTACGAGCAGTACTTC. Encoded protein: CASSIASGTYEQYF.

This CDR3 is CASSRNSGNEQFF. CDR3 sequence (DNA): TGTGCCAGCAGTCGTAATAGCGGCAATGAGCAGTTCTTC. J is TRBJ2-1 and V is TRBV27; TRBD2 is a possible D gene (6 bases). The germline CDR1 and CDR2 sequences are MNHEY and SMNVEV (reference sequence). The V end was cut by 5 bases, the J end by 6 bases, with 11 bases between. The CDR3 extends over 13 amino acids.

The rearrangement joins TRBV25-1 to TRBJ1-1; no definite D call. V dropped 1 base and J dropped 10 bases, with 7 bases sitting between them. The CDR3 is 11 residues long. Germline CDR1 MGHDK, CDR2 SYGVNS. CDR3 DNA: TGTGCCAGCAGTGAATTAACGAGAGCTTTCTTT. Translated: CASSELTRAFF.